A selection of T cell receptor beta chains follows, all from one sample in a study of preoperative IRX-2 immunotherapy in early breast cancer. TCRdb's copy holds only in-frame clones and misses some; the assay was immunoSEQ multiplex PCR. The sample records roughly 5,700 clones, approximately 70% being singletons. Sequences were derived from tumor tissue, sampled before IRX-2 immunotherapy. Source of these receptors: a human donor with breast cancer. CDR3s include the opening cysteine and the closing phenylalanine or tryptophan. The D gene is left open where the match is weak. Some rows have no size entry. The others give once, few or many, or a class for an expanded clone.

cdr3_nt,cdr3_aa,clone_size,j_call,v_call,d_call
TGCGCCAGCAGTTTGCGGGGACAGGGAAGGGATTACGAGCAGTACTTC,CASSLRGQGRDYEQYF,.,TRBJ2-7,TRBV5-1,TRBD1
TGCGCCAGCAGTGACGGGGCGGGAGCATCCCATGAGCAGTTCTTC,CASSDGAGASHEQFF,.,TRBJ2-1,TRBV10-1,TRBD2
TGTGCCAGCAGCGGACGACTAGCGGGAGACACCGGGGAGCTGTTTTTT,CASSGRLAGDTGELFF,.,TRBJ2-2,TRBV11-3,TRBD2
TGTGCCAGTAGTCTAGGACAGTCCTACGAGCAGTACTTC,CASSLGQSYEQYF,.,TRBJ2-7,TRBV19,.
TGTGCCAGCAGGCCGGGACAGGGGGCGCTTTTAACAGATACGCAGTATTTT,CASRPGQGALLTDTQYF,few,TRBJ2-3,TRBV6-8,TRBD1
TGTGCCAGCAGCTTCTTTAGTAGGGACGAGCAGTACTTC,CASSFFSRDEQYF,.,TRBJ2-7,TRBV7-1,.
TGTGCCAGCAGAACGGGACTAGCCCCCAAATACGAGCAGTACTTC,CASRTGLAPKYEQYF,.,TRBJ2-7,TRBV6-8,TRBD2
TGTGCCAGTAGCCCCGTGAATAACTACGAGCAGTACTTC,CASSPVNNYEQYF,.,TRBJ2-7,TRBV19,.
TGTGCCAGCAGTCAGCGAACAGGGATCCCCAACACCATATATTTT,CASSQRTGIPNTIYF,.,TRBJ1-3,TRBV28,.
TGTGCCAGCAGAAACAGCGGGGGCTCTGGAAACACCATATATTTT,CASRNSGGSGNTIYF,.,TRBJ1-3,TRBV6-8,.